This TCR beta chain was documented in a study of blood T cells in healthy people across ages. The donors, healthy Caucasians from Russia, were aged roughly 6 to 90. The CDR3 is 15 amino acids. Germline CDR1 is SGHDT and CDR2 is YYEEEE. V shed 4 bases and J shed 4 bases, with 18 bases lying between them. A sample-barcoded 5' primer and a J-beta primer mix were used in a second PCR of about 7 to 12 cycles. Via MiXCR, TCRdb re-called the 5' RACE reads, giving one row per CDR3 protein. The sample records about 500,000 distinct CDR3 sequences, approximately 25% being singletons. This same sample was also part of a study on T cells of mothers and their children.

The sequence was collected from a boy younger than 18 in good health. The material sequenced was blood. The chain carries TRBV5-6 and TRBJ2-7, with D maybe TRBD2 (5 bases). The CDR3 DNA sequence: TGTGCCAGCAGCCATCGGAGAAGCGGCTTTTACGAGCAGTACTTC. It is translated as CASSHRRSGFYEQYF.